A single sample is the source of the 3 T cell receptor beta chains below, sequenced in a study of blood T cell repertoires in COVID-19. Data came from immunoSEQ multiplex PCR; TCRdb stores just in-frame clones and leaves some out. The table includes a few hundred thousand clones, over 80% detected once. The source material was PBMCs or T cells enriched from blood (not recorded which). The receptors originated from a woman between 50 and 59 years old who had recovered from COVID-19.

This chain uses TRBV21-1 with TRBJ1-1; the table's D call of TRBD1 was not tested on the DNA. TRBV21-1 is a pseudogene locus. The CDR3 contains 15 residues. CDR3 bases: TGTGCCAGACCAAAACCGGGACAGGGGAACACTGAAGCTTTCTTT. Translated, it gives CARPKPGQGNTEAFF.

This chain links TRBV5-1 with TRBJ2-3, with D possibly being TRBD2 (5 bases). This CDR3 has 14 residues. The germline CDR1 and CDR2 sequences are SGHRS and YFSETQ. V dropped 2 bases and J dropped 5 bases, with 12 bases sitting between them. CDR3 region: CASSFGGRGDTQYF. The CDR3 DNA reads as TGCGCCAGCAGCTTCGGCGGTCGGGGAGATACGCAGTATTTT.

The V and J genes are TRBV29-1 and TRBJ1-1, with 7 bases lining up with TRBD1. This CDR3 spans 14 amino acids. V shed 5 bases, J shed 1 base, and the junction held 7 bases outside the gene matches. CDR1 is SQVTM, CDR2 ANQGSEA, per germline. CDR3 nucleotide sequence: TGCAGCGTTTCCGCCCGGGACAGGAACACTGAAGCTTTCTTT. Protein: CSVSARDRNTEAFF.